Following are 11 T cell receptor beta chains from one sample sequenced in a study of early T cells in non-severe SARS-CoV-2 infection. TCRdb passed the 5' RACE reads through MiXCR, listing each CDR3 protein once. The sample has about 83,000 distinct CDR3 sequences, about 14% seen once. Material for sequencing was whole blood. These receptors were obtained from an adult who was a healthcare worker with PCR-confirmed SARS-CoV-2 infection or an uninfected control (not recorded which).

The chain recombines TRBV7-9 with TRBJ2-2; TRBD2 matches 7 bases. V lost 6 bases and J lost 0; bases outside the gene matches: 7. Germline loops: CDR1 SEHNR, CDR2 FQNEAQ (reference sequence). CDR3 size: 16 residues. DNA of the CDR3: TGTGCCAGCAGGCCTTTTCGGGGGGCGAACACCGGGGAGCTGTTTTTT. It is translated as CASRPFRGANTGELFF.

Many counts were recorded for this clonotype. V is TRBV20-1 and J is TRBJ2-7; possible D gene TRBD2, 6 bases. CDR3 length: 14 amino acids. The germline V gene has CDR1 DFQATT and CDR2 SNEGSKA (reference sequence). Trimming took off 7 bases at V and 7 bases at J, with 23 bases between the two ends. CDR3 nucleotide sequence: TGCAGTGTCCCGTCTCGGGACTTAACGGGTGAGCAGTACTTC. Amino acids: CSVPSRDLTGEQYF.

This clonotype was seen many times. The rearrangement uses TRBV6-2 or TRBV6-3 and TRBJ1-2; TRBD1 agrees at 8 bases. The CDR3 is made up of 17 amino acids. V dropped 3 bases and J dropped 2; count of bases not matched to a gene: 11. Germline V CDR1 and CDR2: MNHEY, SVGEGT. CDR3 DNA: TGTGCCAGCAGTTATGGGAGACCGGGACAGGAGAACTATGGCTACACCTTC. Amino acids: CASSYGRPGQENYGYTF.

This clonotype appeared a few times. This rearrangement joins TRBV5-1 to TRBJ1-1, with D maybe TRBD1 (5 bases). The germline gives CDR1 SGHRS, CDR2 YFSETQ. The CDR3 length is 16 residues. The V and J ends lost 0 bases and 5 bases respectively, with 17 bases between them. CDR3 DNA sequence: TGCGCCAGCAGCTTGGTGTCCGGGGCACGTGGGACTGAAGCTTTCTTT. Amino acids: CASSLVSGARGTEAFF. The complete variable domain, with remaining parts taken from reference TRBV5-1 and TRBJ1-1, reads KAGVTQTPRYLIKTRGQQVTLSCSPISGHRSVSWYQQTPGQGLQFLFEYFSETQRNKGNFPGRFSGRQFSNSRSEMNVSTLELGDSALYLCASSLVSGARGTEAFFGQGTRLTVV.

The J gene is TRBJ2-5, the V gene TRBV20-1; TRBD2 might be the D (7 bases). V shed 0 bases and J shed 5 bases, with 16 bases lying between them. Germline assignment: CDR1 DFQATT and CDR2 SNEGSKA (reference sequence). The CDR3 contains 15 residues. CDR3 sequence reads: CSAREGGRPVETQYF. DNA for the CDR3: TGCAGTGCTAGAGAGGGGGGGCGCCCCGTGGAGACCCAGTACTTC.

The V call is TRBV2, the J call TRBJ1-4; D not resolved. The V end lost 3 bases, the J end lost 10 bases, and 18 bases lay between the germline ends. CDR1 SNHLY and CDR2 FYNNEI come from the germline V gene. The CDR3 sequence is 15 residues long. CDR3 loop: CASSESRRRVAKLFF. The CDR3 DNA reads as TGTGCCAGCAGTGAGAGTAGACGGAGGGTGGCAAAACTGTTTTTT.

This chain joins TRBV5-1 and TRBJ2-7; D unclear. V was pared by 2 bases and J by 5 bases, with 11 bases between. CDR3 length: 13 amino acids. Germline V gene data show CDR1 as SGHRS and CDR2 as YFSETQ. The CDR3 nucleotides are TGCGCCAGCAGCTTCGGGCTCCTCCACGAGCAGTACTTC. It yields the protein CASSFGLLHEQYF.

This clonotype was counted between two and nine times. The chain links TRBV18 to TRBJ2-1, with D unresolved. This CDR3 has 12 amino acids. With 6 bases removed from V and 7 bases from J, the gap between germline ends came to 10 bases. Germline V lookup: CDR1 KGHSH, CDR2 LQKENI. The CDR3 here is CASSPSWNEQFF. The CDR3 bases are TGTGCCAGCTCCCCCAGCTGGAATGAGCAGTTCTTC. Full variable domain (missing parts from reference TRBV18 and TRBJ2-1): NAGVMQNPRHLVRRRGQEARLRCSPMKGHSHVYWYRQLPEEGLKFMVYLQKENIIDESGMPKERFSAEFPKEGPSILRIQQVVRGDSAAYFCASSPSWNEQFFGPGTRLTVL.

In this sample, this clonotype turned up many times. The chain recombines TRBV29-1 with TRBJ2-3; D gene unclear. This CDR3 spans 13 amino acids. V was pared by 6 bases and J by 7 bases, with 17 bases between. Germline V gene lookup returns CDR1 SQVTM and CDR2 ANQGSEA. This CDR3 is CSVGEPGRNTQYF. The CDR3, as DNA: TGCAGCGTAGGAGAACCCGGCAGGAATACGCAGTATTTT.

This clonotype was detected a few times. This chain joins TRBV10-1 and TRBJ2-3; D unresolved. This CDR3 is built from 11 residues. Germline V lookup: CDR1 WNHNN, CDR2 SYGVQD (reference sequence). V gave up 2 bases and J gave up 6 bases, with 3 bases separating them. The CDR3 protein is CASSERDTQYF. CDR3 DNA sequence: TGCGCCAGCAGTGAGCGGGATACGCAGTATTTT.

CDR3 sequence: CASSHQTGTNEKLFF. The CDR3 coding sequence is TGTGCCAGCTCACACCAGACAGGGACTAATGAAAAACTGTTTTTT. J is TRBJ1-4 and V is TRBV18; 7 positions agree with TRBD1. The CDR3 loop spans 15 amino acids. CDR1 KGHSH and CDR2 LQKENI come from the germline V gene. After removal of 4 bases from V and 2 bases from J, the junction contained 4 bases not matched to a gene.